The 18 T cell receptor beta chains in this list originate from one sample, sequenced in a study of CD8 T cells in Susac syndrome. cDNA came from about 0.51 to 1 ug RNA primed by random hexamers. In TCRdb, the immunoSEQ multiplex PCR reads were re-called with MiXCR into one record per CDR3 protein. The sample includes more than 95,000 distinct CDR3 sequences, approximately 93% of them seen just once. The sample consisted of CD4+ T cells from PBMCs. The receptors shown here come from a human donor with multiple sclerosis.

The CDR3 sequence: CASSRGVAAGRTGELFF. CDR3 sequence (DNA): TGCGCCAGCAGCCGAGGGGTGGCGGCAGGGCGGACCGGGGAGCTGTTTTTT. This chain joins TRBV4-1 and TRBJ2-2; D might be TRBD1 or TRBD2, each matching 5 bases. Germline CDR1 reads MGHRA; CDR2 reads YSYEKL. Trimming cost V 4 bases and J 5 bases, with 20 bases left between them. The CDR3 is 17 residues long.

The chain recombines TRBV30 with TRBJ1-5; the D is unclear. The V gene's germline CDR1 is GTSNPN and CDR2 SVGIG (reference sequence). This CDR3 has 13 amino acids. Trimming removed 3 bases at V and 4 bases at J, with 10 bases between. The CDR3 reads CAWRDAENQPQHF. The DNA for the CDR3 is TGTGCCTGGAGAGACGCAGAGAATCAGCCCCAGCATTTT.

V gene TRBV12-3 or TRBV12-4 combines with J gene TRBJ2-3, with 12 bases identical to TRBD2. The CDR3 loop spans 17 amino acids. The ends lost 6 bases at V and 4 bases at J; junction bases unmatched: 11. CDR3: CASSPYSSGGAPDTQYF. Here the CDR3 DNA reads TGTGCCAGCAGCCCCTATTCTAGCGGGGGGGCCCCAGATACGCAGTATTTT.

The chain links TRBV6-6 to TRBJ1-2; 9 nucleotides match TRBD1. The V segment lost 6 bases and the J segment 6 bases; nucleotides outside the gene matches: 5. This CDR3 comprises 13 residues. CDR1 MNHNY and CDR2 SVGAGI come from the germline V gene (reference sequence). CDR3 DNA: TGTGCCAGCAGCCTAGGACAGGGGAATGGCTACACCTTC. It yields the protein CASSLGQGNGYTF.

The chain employs TRBV7-2 and TRBJ2-7, with D perhaps matching TRBD1 (5 bases). The germline gives CDR1 SGHTA, CDR2 FQGNSA. This CDR3 comprises 17 residues. Trimming cost V 2 bases and J 3 bases, with 20 bases left between them. The CDR3 DNA follows: TGTGCCAGCAGCTTATCCCATAAAACAGGTCTCGTCTACGAGCAGTACTTC. Protein sequence: CASSLSHKTGLVYEQYF.

This chain links TRBV2 with TRBJ2-6; D gene ambiguous. Germline V lookup: CDR1 SNHLY, CDR2 FYNNEI. V lost 6 bases and J lost 4, with 16 bases in between. The CDR3 has 16 amino acids. Here the CDR3 reads CASRDLLTSGANVLTF. The CDR3 nucleotides read TGTGCCAGCAGGGACCTATTGACGTCGGGGGCCAACGTCCTGACTTTC.

V and J are TRBV7-2 and TRBJ1-2; no clear D gene. The germline V and J ends were trimmed by 6 bases and 8 bases, with 10 bases remaining between them. Germline V gene data show CDR1 as SGHTA and CDR2 as FQGNSA. This CDR3 is 11 amino acids long. The CDR3 protein is CASRTIGGYTF. CDR3 DNA sequence: TGTGCCAGCAGGACTATAGGGGGCTACACCTTC.

The V and J genes are TRBV12-5 and TRBJ2-7, with unresolved D. V was pared by 1 base and J by 4 bases, with 8 bases between. Germline lookup yields CDR1 LGHNT and CDR2 FRNRAP. The CDR3 is 13 residues long. This CDR3 is CASGLATGYEQYF. Here the CDR3 DNA reads TGTGCTAGTGGTTTGGCGACCGGTTACGAGCAGTACTTC. Full variable domain (remainder filled in from reference TRBV12-5 and TRBJ2-7): DARVTQTPRHKVTEMGQEVTMRCQPILGHNTVFWYRQTMMQGLELLAYFRNRAPLDDSGMPKDRFSAEMPDATLATLKIQPSEPRDSAVYFCASGLATGYEQYFGPGTRLTVT.

This chain joins TRBV13 and TRBJ1-3; the D is unclear. This CDR3 spans 17 amino acids. Germline V lookup: CDR1 PRHDT, CDR2 FYEKMQ (reference sequence). V dropped 1 base and J dropped 0 bases, with 13 bases sitting between them. This CDR3 reads CASSLERRPSSGNTIYF. The CDR3 DNA is TGTGCCAGCAGCTTAGAACGAAGACCGAGCTCTGGAAACACCATATATTTT.

This clonotype occurred once. The chain links TRBV20-1 to TRBJ2-1, with 14 nucleotides matching TRBD2. CDR1 and CDR2 (germline): DFQATT, SNEGSKA (reference sequence). The CDR3 spans 14 residues. Trimming cost V 5 bases and J 9 bases; bases outside gene matches: 6. CDR3 loop: CSARLAGGLIEQFF. The CDR3 DNA reads as TGCAGTGCTCGACTAGCGGGGGGGCTCATTGAGCAGTTCTTC.

The rearrangement links TRBV20-1 to TRBJ2-7; 10 positions agree with TRBD1. Germline assignment: CDR1 DFQATT and CDR2 SNEGSKA (reference sequence). The CDR3 contains 15 residues. V lost 1 base, J lost 3 bases, and 6 bases stayed unmatched. CDR3 sequence reads: CSARGGTGAFYEQYF. The DNA of the CDR3 is TGCAGTGCTAGAGGGGGGACAGGGGCCTTCTACGAGCAGTACTTC.

The chain recombines TRBV20-1 with TRBJ2-3; 10 positions agree with TRBD2. The germline CDR1 and CDR2 sequences are DFQATT and SNEGSKA (reference sequence). With 3 bases clipped from V and 8 bases from J, the junction kept 8 bases outside the gene matches. The CDR3 has 14 residues. CDR3 in amino acids: CSASAAGGPGTQYF. The CDR3 DNA is TGCAGTGCTAGCGCAGCGGGGGGGCCGGGTACGCAGTATTTT.

The genes are TRBV20-1 and TRBJ2-1; D is perhaps TRBD2 (6 bases). The CDR3 loop spans 17 amino acids. Germline CDR1 DFQATT, CDR2 SNEGSKA (reference sequence). Trimming shortened V by 1 base and J by 1 base, and 17 bases separated the two germline ends. For the CDR3, the DNA is TGCAGTGCTAGAGGGCGTGGGGGGTCTCTTTCCTACAATGAGCAGTTCTTC. Its protein product is CSARGRGGSLSYNEQFF.

This sequence joins TRBV20-1 and TRBJ2-7; 10 bases match TRBD1. The length of the CDR3 is 14 residues. With 3 bases clipped from V and 3 bases from J, the junction kept 5 bases outside the gene matches. CDR1 is DFQATT and CDR2 is SNEGSKA in the germline V gene (reference sequence). CDR3 bases: TGCAGTGCTAGGGGCGACAGGGGGCTCTACGAGCAGTACTTC. Protein product: CSARGDRGLYEQYF.

For the CDR3, the DNA is TGTGCCTGGAGTGTAGCAGGGGGCGCAACTGAAGCTTTCTTT. This encodes CAWSVAGGATEAFF. The chain couples TRBV30 to TRBJ1-1; TRBD1 aligns across 8 bases. Germline lookup yields CDR1 GTSNPN and CDR2 SVGIG (reference sequence). This CDR3 is built from 14 residues. Trimming cost V 0 bases and J 5 bases; bases outside gene matches: 5.

The chain joins TRBV19 to TRBJ1-5; perhaps TRBD1 as D (6 bases). The CDR3 is made up of 16 amino acids. Trimming took off 3 bases at V and 0 bases at J, with 12 bases between the two ends. Germline CDR1 reads LNHDA; CDR2 reads SQIVND (reference sequence). CDR3 sequence reads: CASSILRDISNQPQHF. CDR3 bases: TGTGCCAGTAGTATCCTGAGGGACATTAGCAATCAGCCCCAGCATTTT.

The chain carries TRBV5-1 and TRBJ2-7; D might be TRBD1 or TRBD2, each matching 5 bases. The germline V gene encodes CDR1 SGHRS and CDR2 YFSETQ. CDR3 length equals 13 residues. Deletions cut 0 bases from V and 5 bases from J, with 9 bases between. The CDR3 is CASSLGGSNEQYF. The DNA for the CDR3 is TGCGCCAGCAGCTTGGGGGGGTCCAACGAGCAGTACTTC.

This chain joins TRBV7-9 and TRBJ1-1; perhaps TRBD1 as D (5 bases). V was trimmed by 6 bases and J by 3 bases, leaving 11 bases between them. Per the germline V gene, CDR1 is SEHNR and CDR2 is FQNEAQ (reference sequence). The CDR3 contains 13 residues. CDR3: CASSAGRDTEAFF. The CDR3 DNA reads TGTGCCAGCAGTGCAGGGAGGGACACTGAAGCTTTCTTT.